Presented here are 19 T cell receptor beta chains from one specimen sequenced in a study of T cell clonotyping in hematopoietic cell transplantation. The time point was: recipient sample about 28 days before transplant, after cytoreduction. Only in-frame clones appear in the TCRdb table, and some are missing; sequencing was by immunoSEQ multiplex PCR. In the table there are around 7,000 clones, 80% to 90% of which are singletons. The material sequenced was peripheral blood mononuclear cells, taken before stem cell transplant. The receptors shown here come from a young man with acute myeloid leukemia. Some clones in this sample may be carry-over from other donors' samples.

The V call is TRBV30, the J call TRBJ2-3; D ambiguous. V dropped 5 bases and J dropped 6 bases, with 21 bases sitting between them. The germline V gene has CDR1 GTSNPN and CDR2 SVGIG (reference sequence). The CDR3 loop spans 15 amino acids. The CDR3 spells CAWSRGRAMGDTQYF. The CDR3 region has the DNA TGTGCCTGGTCTAGAGGCCGGGCCATGGGGGATACGCAGTATTTT.

The chain couples TRBV7-3 to TRBJ2-7; no definite D call. V dropped 2 bases and J dropped 3 bases, with 14 bases sitting between them. Germline loops: CDR1 SGHTA, CDR2 FQGTGA. The CDR3 runs to 15 residues. In DNA form, the CDR3 reads TGTGCCAGCAGCTTATTCGCTGGGCAGAGCTACGAGCAGTACTTC. Translation gives CASSLFAGQSYEQYF.

V is TRBV18 and J is TRBJ2-7; TRBD2 aligns across 7 bases. The J segment lost 2 bases and the V segment lost 2 bases, leaving 12 bases of the junction unmatched. CDR1 is KGHSH and CDR2 is LQKENI in the germline V gene. CDR3 length: 17 residues. Written as DNA, the CDR3 is TGTGCCAGCTCACCAGCCCTCCGGGACTACACTACCTACGAGCAGTACTTC. It codes for CASSPALRDYTTYEQYF. Looking up the rest from reference TRBV18 and TRBJ2-7 gives the full variable domain: NAGVMQNPRHLVRRRGQEARLRCSPMKGHSHVYWYRQLPEEGLKFMVYLQKENIIDESGMPKERFSAEFPKEGPSILRIQQVVRGDSAAYFCASSPALRDYTTYEQYFGPGTRLTVT.

The chain couples TRBV27 to TRBJ2-2; unclear D gene. Germline lookup yields CDR1 MNHEY and CDR2 SMNVEV (reference sequence). The CDR3 runs 12 residues. V gave up 2 bases and J gave up 6 bases, with 4 bases separating them. CDR3 loop: CASSLTAGELFF. The CDR3 DNA follows: TGTGCCAGCAGTTTAACAGCCGGGGAGCTGTTTTTT.

The rearrangement links TRBV21-1 to TRBJ1-2. TRBV21-1 is a pseudogene locus. The CDR3 runs to 15 residues. The CDR3 region is CASSKGYTGGYGYTF. The CDR3, as DNA: TGTGCCAGCAGCAAAGGGTACACTGGGGGCTATGGCTACACCTTC.

CDR3 bases: TGCGCCAGCAGCTTGGGACACCGGGACCCCAACACCGGGGAGCTGTTTTTT. It yields the protein CASSLGHRDPNTGELFF. The chain couples TRBV5-1 to TRBJ2-2; perhaps D is TRBD1 or TRBD2 (5 bases each). The V gene's germline CDR1 is SGHRS and CDR2 YFSETQ. This CDR3 is built from 17 residues. The germline V and J ends were trimmed by 0 bases and 2 bases, with 14 bases remaining between them. Variable domain in full (rest from reference TRBV5-1 and TRBJ2-2): KAGVTQTPRYLIKTRGQQVTLSCSPISGHRSVSWYQQTPGQGLQFLFEYFSETQRNKGNFPGRFSGRQFSNSRSEMNVSTLELGDSALYLCASSLGHRDPNTGELFFGEGSRLTVL.

This clone appeared once. The gene calls are TRBV9 and TRBJ2-7; TRBD1 is a possible D gene (5 bases). In germline, CDR1 is SGDLS, CDR2 YYNGEE. CDR3 length: 16 residues. Trimming took 0 bases from V and 1 from J, leaving 14 bases between them. CDR3 nucleotide sequence: TGTGCCAGCAGCGTAGCACCGACAGTTGGGTCCTACGAGCAGTACTTC. This encodes CASSVAPTVGSYEQYF.

V is TRBV13 and J is TRBJ2-3; D is uncertain. CDR3 length: 13 residues. Germline loops: CDR1 PRHDT, CDR2 FYEKMQ (reference sequence). Trimming cost V 5 bases and J 2 bases, with 8 bases left between them. Here the CDR3 DNA reads TGTGCCAGCAGCAACCCGCCCACAGATACGCAGTATTTT. It translates to CASSNPPTDTQYF.

This chain links TRBV28 with TRBJ1-2, with D possibly being TRBD1 (5 bases). This CDR3 region has 13 residues. CDR1 and CDR2 from the germline V gene are MDHEN and SYDVKM. Trimming cost V 6 bases and J 8 bases, with 16 bases left between them. CDR3 nucleotides: TGTGCCAGCAGCCGCTCAGTAAGGGGAGGCTACACCTTC. Encoded protein: CASSRSVRGGYTF.

This clone was seen more than once but under ten times. The rearrangement joins TRBV2 to TRBJ2-3; 10 bases agree with TRBD2. From germline, CDR1 is SNHLY and CDR2 FYNNEI. Trimming took 2 bases from V and 4 from J; bases not matched to a gene: 3. The CDR3 spans 15 residues. The chain's CDR3 is CASSELAGEADTQYF. The CDR3 DNA follows: TGTGCCAGCAGTGAACTAGCGGGAGAGGCAGATACGCAGTATTTT.

The chain couples TRBV5-1 to TRBJ2-3; possibly TRBD2 for D (7 bases). Per the germline V gene, CDR1 is SGHRS and CDR2 is YFSETQ. The CDR3 covers 16 residues. With 4 bases removed from V and 7 bases from J, the gap between germline ends came to 22 bases. CDR3 DNA sequence: TGCGCCAGCAGCCCCGCCATGGGGGGGGCGATGAATACGCAGTATTTT. The encoded protein is CASSPAMGGAMNTQYF.

This clone came up once. V gene TRBV9 combines with J gene TRBJ2-7; possible D gene TRBD2, 6 bases. This CDR3 is 15 amino acids long. Germline V CDR1 and CDR2: SGDLS, YYNGEE. The V end lost 0 bases, the J end lost 3 bases, and 13 bases lay between the germline ends. CDR3 sequence (DNA): TGTGCCAGCAGCGTAGCTTGGGGGACTCACTACGAGCAGTACTTC. Translated, it gives CASSVAWGTHYEQYF.

V is TRBV2 and J is TRBJ1-1, with a weak D call TRBD1 (5 bases). Trimming stripped 3 bases from V and 0 bases from J, with 14 bases between. The CDR3 contains 16 residues. Germline values: CDR1 SNHLY, CDR2 FYNNEI. CDR3 region: CASSDGGRQLNTEAFF. CDR3 coding DNA: TGTGCCAGCAGTGACGGGGGGAGACAACTGAACACTGAAGCTTTCTTT. The full variable domain, its missing parts supplied by reference TRBV2 and TRBJ1-1, is EPEVTQTPSHQVTQMGQEVILRCVPISNHLYFYWYRQILGQKVEFLVSFYNNEISEKSEIFDDQFSVERPDGSNFTLKIRSTKLEDSAMYFCASSDGGRQLNTEAFFGQGTRLTVV.

The CDR3 DNA sequence: TGCGCCAGCAGCCAAGTCGGTCAGCCCCAGCATTTT. Protein product: CASSQVGQPQHF. The chain employs TRBV4-1 and TRBJ1-5, with D unclear. Germline lookup yields CDR1 MGHRA and CDR2 YSYEKL. Trimming left V 1 base short and J 6 bases short, with 4 bases between. This CDR3 has 12 residues.

The chain joins TRBV28 to TRBJ1-5; tentatively, D is TRBD1 (6 bases). V was shortened by 5 bases and J by 7 bases, with 15 bases between the two germline ends. Looked up from germline, CDR1 is MDHEN and CDR2 is SYDVKM. The CDR3 sequence is 14 residues long. The CDR3 loop reads CASSHRALRQPQHF. CDR3 DNA sequence: TGTGCCAGCAGTCACAGGGCGCTCAGACAGCCCCAGCATTTT.

This chain joins TRBV5-6 and TRBJ2-1; 10 positions match TRBD2. With 10 bases clipped from V and 15 bases from J, the junction kept 19 bases outside the gene matches. This CDR3 has 14 residues. Germline V CDR1 and CDR2: SGHDT, YYEEEE. The CDR3 sequence is CAARSSGSISVPFF. The CDR3 region has the DNA TGTGCCGCCCGGTCTAGCGGGAGTATCTCGGTGCCGTTCTTC.

V is TRBV28 and J is TRBJ1-4, with 7 bases lining up with TRBD1. This CDR3 comprises 16 residues. V was pared by 5 bases and J by 5 bases, with 11 bases of the junction left unmatched. Germline V gives CDR1 MDHEN, CDR2 SYDVKM. The DNA of the CDR3 is TGTGCCAGCAGTACCCCCCTGACAGGGAGGAATGAAAAACTGTTTTTT. It translates to CASSTPLTGRNEKLFF.

The V and J genes are TRBV1 and TRBJ2-6; the D call of TRBD2 is as the table states it, not checked on the DNA. TRBV1 is labeled a pseudogene. This CDR3 comprises 15 residues. CDR3 region: CTSSQADSGANVLTF. CDR3 nucleotides: TGCACCAGCAGCCAGGCCGACTCGGGGGCCAACGTCCTGACTTTC.

The chain links TRBV28 to TRBJ2-7, with TRBD2 matching over 8 bases. This CDR3 contains 14 residues. Unmatched junction bases numbered 10, after V lost 5 bases and J lost 7 bases. Looked up from germline, CDR1 is MDHEN and CDR2 is SYDVKM. The CDR3 DNA sequence: TGTGCCAGCAGTCCCCCAGCGGGAGACGGTGAGCAGTACTTC. Residues: CASSPPAGDGEQYF.